A selection of T cell receptor beta chains follows, all from one sample in a study of blood T cell repertoires in COVID-19. Libraries were prepared by immunoSEQ multiplex PCR; TCRdb keeps only in-frame clonotypes and omits some of them. The repertoire holds 150,000 to 200,000 clones, with approximately 89% as singletons. The specimen sequenced was peripheral blood. Source of these receptors: a man between 65 and 79 years old with acute or convalescent COVID-19. Each CDR3 is given with its conserved first and last residue. The D gene is left open where the match is weak. Part of the rows lack a size; the others show once, few, many or a class for expanded clones.

j_gene: TRBJ2-5; d_gene: -; v_gene: TRBV5-1; abundance: once; len: 13; CDR3aa: CASPRGGEETQYF; CDR3nt: TGCGCCAGCCCCCGGGGCGGGGAAGAGACCCAGTACTTC
j_gene: TRBJ2-3; d_gene: -; v_gene: TRBV9; abundance: -; len: 14; CDR3aa: CASSVLPVTDTQYF; CDR3nt: TGTGCCAGCAGCGTACTACCCGTCACAGATACGCAGTATTTT
j_gene: TRBJ2-2; d_gene: TRBD2; v_gene: TRBV4-2; abundance: once; len: 20; CDR3aa: CASSQKPAGGPHLGNGELFF; CDR3nt: TGTGCCAGCAGCCAAAAGCCAGCGGGAGGGCCTCACTTAGGGAACGGGGAGCTGTTTTTT
j_gene: TRBJ2-7; d_gene: -; v_gene: TRBV12-3/TRBV12-4; abundance: -; len: 13; CDR3aa: CASSFRTAYEQYF; CDR3nt: TGTGCCAGCAGTTTTAGGACAGCCTACGAGCAGTACTTC
j_gene: TRBJ1-2; d_gene: TRBD1; v_gene: TRBV7-8; abundance: -; len: 14; CDR3aa: CASGTGTGPYGYTF; CDR3nt: TGTGCCAGCGGCACCGGGACAGGTCCCTATGGCTACACCTTC
j_gene: TRBJ2-3; d_gene: -; v_gene: TRBV10-3; abundance: few; len: 14; CDR3aa: CAIKDVEPTDTQYF; CDR3nt: TGTGCCATCAAGGATGTGGAGCCAACAGATACGCAGTATTTT
j_gene: TRBJ2-1; d_gene: -; v_gene: TRBV5-1; abundance: -; len: 16; CDR3aa: CASTQAGWSSYNEQFF; CDR3nt: TGCGCCAGCACCCAAGCGGGTTGGAGCTCCTACAATGAGCAGTTCTTC
j_gene: TRBJ2-1; d_gene: -; v_gene: TRBV11-2; abundance: -; len: 14; CDR3aa: CASSLTGEDDEQFF; CDR3nt: TGTGCCAGCAGCCTTACGGGGGAAGACGATGAGCAGTTCTTC
j_gene: TRBJ2-1; d_gene: TRBD1; v_gene: TRBV6-6; abundance: -; len: 15; CDR3aa: CASRDRYSSYNEQFF; CDR3nt: TGTGCCAGCAGGGACAGGTACAGCTCCTACAATGAGCAGTTCTTC
j_gene: TRBJ2-1; d_gene: TRBD2; v_gene: TRBV7-2; abundance: -; len: 15; CDR3aa: CASSLVPSGGGEQFF; CDR3nt: TGTGCCAGCAGCTTAGTCCCTAGCGGGGGTGGTGAGCAGTTCTTC
j_gene: TRBJ1-1; d_gene: -; v_gene: TRBV6-6; abundance: few; len: 15; CDR3aa: CASSTKTGYNTEAFF; CDR3nt: TGTGCCAGCAGTACCAAGACAGGTTATAACACTGAAGCTTTCTTT
j_gene: TRBJ2-1; d_gene: -; v_gene: TRBV7-3; abundance: once; len: 12; CDR3aa: CASSLTRDEQFF; CDR3nt: TGTGCCAGCAGCCTTACACGGGATGAGCAGTTCTTC
j_gene: TRBJ1-5; d_gene: TRBD1; v_gene: TRBV4-1; abundance: -; len: 14; CDR3aa: CASSRDRAYQPQHF; CDR3nt: TGCGCCAGCAGCCGGGACAGGGCCTATCAGCCCCAGCATTTT
j_gene: TRBJ2-5; d_gene: TRBD2; v_gene: TRBV7-2; abundance: -; len: 15; CDR3aa: CASSTSSGGIETQYF; CDR3nt: TGTGCCAGCAGCACGTCTAGCGGGGGGATAGAGACCCAGTACTTC
j_gene: TRBJ1-3; d_gene: -; v_gene: TRBV19; abundance: -; len: 13; CDR3aa: CATLDSSGNTIYF; CDR3nt: TGTGCCACTCTTGACAGCTCTGGAAACACCATATATTTT
j_gene: TRBJ2-7; d_gene: -; v_gene: TRBV7-2; abundance: -; len: 15; CDR3aa: CASSSQATGIYEQYF; CDR3nt: TGTGCCAGCAGCTCACAGGCCACAGGCATCTACGAGCAGTACTTC
j_gene: TRBJ2-3; d_gene: TRBD2; v_gene: TRBV27; abundance: -; len: 16; CDR3aa: CASSLALAGAGDTQYF; CDR3nt: TGTGCCAGCAGTTTGGCCCTAGCGGGGGCCGGAGATACGCAGTATTTT
j_gene: TRBJ2-7; d_gene: -; v_gene: TRBV7-2; abundance: -; len: 13; CDR3aa: CASSLAAAYEQYF; CDR3nt: TGTGCCAGCAGCTTAGCGGCCGCCTACGAGCAGTACTTC
j_gene: TRBJ1-3; d_gene: -; v_gene: TRBV11-3; abundance: -; len: 15; CDR3aa: CASSRGGSSGNTIYF; CDR3nt: TGTGCCAGCAGCCGCGGCGGGAGCTCTGGAAACACCATATATTTT
j_gene: TRBJ2-7; d_gene: TRBD1; v_gene: TRBV5-1; abundance: -; len: 13; CDR3aa: CASSHGQGHEQYF; CDR3nt: TGCGCCAGCAGCCATGGACAGGGCCACGAGCAGTACTTC
j_gene: TRBJ2-3; d_gene: -; v_gene: TRBV12-3/TRBV12-4; abundance: -; len: 13; CDR3aa: CASSLAGADTQYF; CDR3nt: TGTGCCAGCAGTTTAGCGGGGGCGGATACGCAGTATTTT
j_gene: TRBJ2-5; d_gene: -; v_gene: TRBV21-1; abundance: once; len: 18; CDR3aa: CASSTLGPGGNREETQYF; CDR3nt: TGTGCCAGCAGCACCTTGGGGCCAGGGGGCAACCGAGAGGAGACCCAGTACTTC
j_gene: TRBJ2-3; d_gene: -; v_gene: TRBV7-2; abundance: -; len: 14; CDR3aa: CASSQWRGTDTQYF; CDR3nt: TGTGCCAGCAGCCAATGGCGGGGCACAGATACGCAGTATTTT
j_gene: TRBJ2-7; d_gene: -; v_gene: TRBV5-1; abundance: once; len: 16; CDR3aa: CASSLGAGIGSYEQYF; CDR3nt: TGCGCCAGCAGCTTGGGCGCGGGGATTGGGTCCTACGAGCAGTACTTC
j_gene: TRBJ1-2; d_gene: TRBD1; v_gene: TRBV24-1; abundance: -; len: 17; CDR3aa: CATSDPQGVTANYGYTF; CDR3nt: TGTGCCACCAGTGATCCCCAGGGGGTCACCGCTAACTATGGCTACACCTTC
j_gene: TRBJ2-3; d_gene: TRBD2; v_gene: TRBV5-4; abundance: -; len: 16; CDR3aa: CASSSASGGGTDTQYF; CDR3nt: TGTGCCAGCAGCTCCGCTAGCGGGGGAGGGACAGATACGCAGTATTTT
j_gene: TRBJ2-7; d_gene: -; v_gene: TRBV3-1/TRBV3-2; abundance: -; len: 11; CDR3aa: CASSLYEEQYF; CDR3nt: TGTGCCAGCAGCCTTTATGAGGAGCAGTACTTC
j_gene: TRBJ2-7; d_gene: -; v_gene: TRBV6-5; abundance: -; len: 13; CDR3aa: CASKRGNSYEQYF; CDR3nt: TGTGCCAGCAAGAGGGGGAACTCCTACGAGCAGTACTTC
j_gene: TRBJ1-2; d_gene: -; v_gene: TRBV2; abundance: -; len: 13; CDR3aa: CASSAQINYGYTF; CDR3nt: TGTGCCAGCAGTGCACAGATTAACTATGGCTACACCTTC
j_gene: TRBJ2-7; d_gene: TRBD2; v_gene: TRBV9; abundance: -; len: 16; CDR3aa: CASSVSSGRTSYEQYF; CDR3nt: TGTGCCAGCAGCGTATCTAGCGGGAGGACCTCCTACGAGCAGTACTTC
j_gene: TRBJ1-3; d_gene: TRBD1; v_gene: TRBV5-6; abundance: few; len: 16; CDR3aa: CASSLPGQGTGNTIYF; CDR3nt: TGTGCCAGCAGTTTACCGGGACAGGGGACTGGAAACACCATATATTTT
j_gene: TRBJ2-7; d_gene: TRBD2; v_gene: TRBV18; abundance: -; len: 16; CDR3aa: CASSPPGSGRAYEQYF; CDR3nt: TGTGCCAGCTCACCACCTGGGAGCGGGAGGGCTTACGAGCAGTACTTC
j_gene: TRBJ2-7; d_gene: TRBD1; v_gene: TRBV20-1; abundance: -; len: 14; CDR3aa: CSASFRGQSYEQYF; CDR3nt: TGCAGTGCTAGTTTCCGGGGACAGTCCTACGAGCAGTACTTC
j_gene: TRBJ1-1; d_gene: -; v_gene: TRBV6-5; abundance: -; len: 13; CDR3aa: CASTPLLNTEAFF; CDR3nt: TGTGCCAGCACCCCCCTCCTGAACACTGAAGCTTTCTTT
j_gene: TRBJ1-1; d_gene: -; v_gene: TRBV18; abundance: -; len: 16; CDR3aa: CASSPPSVAPGSEAFF; CDR3nt: TGTGCCAGCTCACCACCTTCCGTTGCTCCCGGGTCTGAAGCTTTCTTT
j_gene: TRBJ1-6; d_gene: TRBD1; v_gene: TRBV27; abundance: -; len: 14; CDR3aa: CASSLGTVGTPLHF; CDR3nt: TGTGCCAGCAGTTTAGGGACAGTGGGTACACCCCTCCACTTT
j_gene: TRBJ2-1; d_gene: -; v_gene: TRBV5-1; abundance: -; len: 13; CDR3aa: CASSLEVDNEQFF; CDR3nt: TGCGCCAGCAGTTTAGAGGTAGACAATGAGCAGTTCTTC
j_gene: TRBJ1-2; d_gene: -; v_gene: TRBV12-3/TRBV12-4; abundance: once; len: 12; CDR3aa: CASSFATDGYTF; CDR3nt: TGTGCCAGCAGTTTTGCGACAGATGGCTACACCTTC
j_gene: TRBJ1-1; d_gene: -; v_gene: TRBV9; abundance: -; len: 13; CDR3aa: CASSVVMNTEAFF; CDR3nt: TGTGCCAGCAGCGTAGTTATGAACACTGAAGCTTTCTTT
j_gene: TRBJ1-3; d_gene: -; v_gene: TRBV10-3; abundance: -; len: 15; CDR3aa: CAIGDGLTSGNTIYF; CDR3nt: TGTGCCATCGGAGACGGATTAACCTCTGGAAACACCATATATTTT
j_gene: TRBJ2-4; d_gene: TRBD1; v_gene: TRBV6-2/TRBV6-3; abundance: -; len: 15; CDR3aa: CASSYLWTGDNIQYF; CDR3nt: TGTGCCAGCAGTTACTTGTGGACAGGGGATAACATTCAGTACTTC
j_gene: TRBJ2-3; d_gene: -; v_gene: TRBV7-9; abundance: once; len: 16; CDR3aa: CASSLASASSTDTQYF; CDR3nt: TGTGCCAGCAGCTTAGCGAGTGCTTCTAGCACAGATACGCAGTATTTT
j_gene: TRBJ1-4; d_gene: -; v_gene: TRBV12-5; abundance: few; len: 15; CDR3aa: CASGFLQGNNEKLFF; CDR3nt: TGTGCTAGTGGTTTCCTCCAGGGGAATAATGAAAAACTGTTTTTT